The TCR beta chain under discussion was sequenced for a study of siplizumab effects on memory and regulatory T cells. TCRdb keeps only in-frame clones here, not all; method: immunoSEQ multiplex PCR. The table records 95,000 to 100,000 clones, about 93% of them present only once. V lost 10 bases and J lost 2; bases outside the gene matches: 6. The CDR3 is 13 amino acids. CDR1 and CDR2 (germline): SNHLY, FYNNEI. Sequenced input: non-Treg CD4+ T cells sorted from blood. The chain employs TRBV2 and TRBJ2-3; 7 bases map to TRBD2. The clonotype was recovered from a human donor in good health. This CDR3 is CATLAEITDTQYF. The CDR3, as DNA: TGTGCCACCCTAGCGGAGATCACAGATACGCAGTATTTT.